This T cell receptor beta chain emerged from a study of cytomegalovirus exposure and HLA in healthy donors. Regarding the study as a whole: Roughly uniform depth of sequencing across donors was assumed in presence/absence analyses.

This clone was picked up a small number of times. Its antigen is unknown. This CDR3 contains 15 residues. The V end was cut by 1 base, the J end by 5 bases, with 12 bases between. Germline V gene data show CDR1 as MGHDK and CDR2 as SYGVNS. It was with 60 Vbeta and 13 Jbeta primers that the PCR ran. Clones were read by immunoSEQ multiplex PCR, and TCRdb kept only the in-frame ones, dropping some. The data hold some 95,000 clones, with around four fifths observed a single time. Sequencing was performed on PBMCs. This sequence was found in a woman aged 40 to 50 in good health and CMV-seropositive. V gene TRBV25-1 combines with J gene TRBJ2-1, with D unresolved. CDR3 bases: TGTGCCAGCAGTGAATCTTCGGAACTACACAATGAGCAGTTCTTC. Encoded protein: CASSESSELHNEQFF.